Listed below are T cell receptor beta chains from one sample, sequenced in a study of tumor and adjacent non-tumor tissue in lung cancer. One entry per CDR3 protein results from TCRdb running MiXCR on the multiplex PCR reads. The profile covers about 120,000 distinct CDR3 sequences, with over 65% appearing a single time and 9.5% to 15% taken by the ten largest. The sequencing input was lung tumor tissue. The source is a man aged 30 to 45 with non-small cell lung cancer. Both conserved end residues are part of each CDR3. A D gene is named only where the DNA matches it firmly. For some rows the clone size is stated as once, few or many, or as a class when expanded; others skip it.

TRBV19	TRBJ2-5	TRBD1	few	TGTGCCAGTAGTTCTGGACAGGTCAAGGGGACCCAGTACTTC	CASSSGQVKGTQYF
TRBV29-1	TRBJ2-1	.	once	TGCAGCGTTGTATTACGACAGAACAATGAGGAGTTCTTC	CSVVLRQNNEEFF
TRBV20-1	TRBJ2-7	.	.	TGCAGTGCAATGGACGGGAAGCACTACGAGCAGTACTTC	CSAMDGKHYEQYF
TRBV20-1	TRBJ1-2	.	.	TGCACTGCTGGTCTCCCAGGGCGCCATGGCTACACCTTC	CTAGLPGRHGYTF
TRBV10-3	TRBJ2-5	TRBD1	.	TGTGCCATCAGTGAAACGTCAGGGGGTTTAGAGACCCAGTACTTC	CAISETSGGLETQYF
TRBV6-1	TRBJ2-7	TRBD2	.	TGTGCCATCAGTGAAGTGATAGCGGGAGAGGAGCAGTACTTC	CAISEVIAGEEQYF
TRBV3-1	TRBJ1-4	.	.	TGTGCCAGCAGCCAGGGGTTTGGTGAAAAACTGTTTTTT	CASSQGFGEKLFF
TRBV7-8	TRBJ1-2	TRBD1	once	TGTGCCAGCAGCTTTCCTGGGACAGGGAGTTACACCTTC	CASSFPGTGSYTF
TRBV5-1	TRBJ1-3	.	.	TGCGCCAGCAGCCGAAAGTCTCGCGGGGGCGAGAGTGGAAACACCATATATTTT	CASSRKSRGGESGNTIYF
TRBV5-4	TRBJ2-7	TRBD1	few	TGTGCCAGCAGCTTAACAGGGGCTAGGGACGAGCAGTACTTC	CASSLTGARDEQYF
TRBV20-1	TRBJ1-5	.	many	TGCAGTGCTAGTCGCGGGAGTGCCAATCAGCCCCAGCATTTT	CSASRGSANQPQHF
TRBV20-1	TRBJ2-5	.	few	TGCAGTACTCCCCGGGTGACGGAGACCCAGTACTTC	CSTPRVTETQYF
TRBV11-1	TRBJ2-1	.	.	TGTGCCAGCAGCCCCGGGACCATTGACAATGAGCAGTTCTTC	CASSPGTIDNEQFF
TRBV20-1	TRBJ2-1	.	.	TGCAGTGTCGAGGTGAGGGGACTTTACAATGAGCAGTTCTTC	CSVEVRGLYNEQFF
TRBV24-1	TRBJ2-1	.	few	TGTGCCACCAGTGGGTACGGTAATGAGCAGTTCTTC	CATSGYGNEQFF
TRBV6-6	TRBJ2-3	TRBD1	.	TGTGTCAGCAGTTATTCTCGACAGGGACAAGATACGCAGTATTTT	CVSSYSRQGQDTQYF
TRBV5-5	TRBJ2-3	TRBD2	.	TGTGCCAGCAGCCCACGGACTAGCGGGAGTCCAGATACGCAGTATTTT	CASSPRTSGSPDTQYF
TRBV6-1	TRBJ2-7	TRBD1	.	TGTGCCAACAGTGAATGGACGGGGACAGGGTTAAGCGAGCAGTACTTC	CANSEWTGTGLSEQYF
TRBV5-6	TRBJ2-1	TRBD2	.	TGTGCCGGCACGACTCTAGCGGGAAGGAATGAGCAGTTCTTC	CAGTTLAGRNEQFF
TRBV6-5	TRBJ2-2	TRBD1	.	TGTGCCAGCAGTACCTGGGACAGCCGATCGTGGGAGCTGTTTTTT	CASSTWDSRSWELFF
TRBV6-5	TRBJ1-1	.	.	TGTACCATCAGTTACTCGAATCGGAACACTGAAGCTTTCTTT	CTISYSNRNTEAFF
TRBV6-2/TRBV6-3	TRBJ1-1	TRBD1	.	TGTGTCAGTACGGGACAGGCGGACACTGAAGCTTTCTTT	CVSTGQADTEAFF
TRBV12-5	TRBJ1-1	TRBD1	few	TGTGCTAGCCAACCGGGACAGTTGGGGAACACTGAAGCTTTCTTT	CASQPGQLGNTEAFF
TRBV12-3/TRBV12-4	TRBJ2-7	TRBD1	.	TGTGCCAACAGTCCCGGACAGGGAAGGTACGAGCAGTACTTC	CANSPGQGRYEQYF
TRBV4-1	TRBJ2-3	.	.	TGCGCCAGTAGCCAAGAAACCAAATTGAGTATGGCAGATACGCAGTATTTT	CASSQETKLSMADTQYF
TRBV6-5	TRBJ2-2	.	.	TGTGCCGGCAGTTACTCGAGTGGCAGCGGGGAGCTGTTTTTT	CAGSYSSGSGELFF
TRBV4-2	TRBJ2-1	TRBD1	.	TGTGACAGCAGCCAGGATGCAGGACAGGGCTACAATGAGCAGTTCTTC	CDSSQDAGQGYNEQFF
TRBV12-3/TRBV12-4	TRBJ1-5	.	many	TGTGCCAGCAGTTGGGGCAATCAGCCCCAGCATTTT	CASSWGNQPQHF
TRBV11-3	TRBJ1-1	.	.	TGTGCCAGTAGCTTATACACTGAAGCTTTCTTT	CASSLYTEAFF
TRBV25-1	TRBJ2-7	.	.	TGTGCCAGCAGTGAAAACTTTCCTTTACTGTACTTC	CASSENFPLLYF
TRBV4-2	TRBJ1-2	.	few	TGTGCCAGCAGCCAAGATTCGGGAGGGCTCTATGGCTACACCTTC	CASSQDSGGLYGYTF
TRBV5-6	TRBJ2-1	TRBD1	.	TGTGCCAGCAGCGTGAGAGGGGGCGCGGAGCTGTTCTTC	CASSVRGGAELFF
TRBV12-3/TRBV12-4	TRBJ1-6	.	.	TGTGCCAGCAGTTTGGGGGCAGTGTATAATTCACTCCTCCACTTT	CASSLGAVYNSLLHF
TRBV6-1	TRBJ1-1	.	.	TGTGCCTGCAGTGAACTGGGGGCGGACGCTGAAGTTTTCTTT	CACSELGADAEVFF
TRBV29-1	TRBJ1-1	.	few	TGCAATGTTGCATGGCAGGGCATTGAGGCTTTCTTT	CNVAWQGIEAFF
TRBV11-2	TRBJ1-3	.	once	TGTGCCAGCGGTAAAGACTTTGGAAACACCATATATTTT	CASGKDFGNTIYF
TRBV11-3	TRBJ2-1	.	once	TGTGCCGGCAGCTTGCTGGACAGAAACAATGAGCAGTTCTTC	CAGSLLDRNNEQFF
TRBV5-1	TRBJ2-1	TRBD2	.	TGCGCCAGCAGCCGGGGACTAGCGGGAGCGGGGGTCTCCTGCAATGAGCAGTTCTTC	CASSRGLAGAGVSCNEQFF
TRBV7-8	TRBJ2-3	.	.	TGTGCCAGTAAGCCCAGGATTAGCGGCATTCCAGATACGCAGTATTTT	CASKPRISGIPDTQYF
TRBV5-4	TRBJ2-5	TRBD2	.	TGTGCCAGCAGCCGGACTAGCGGGAGAGGAGAGACCCAGTACTTC	CASSRTSGRGETQYF
TRBV20-1	TRBJ2-3	.	.	TGTAGTGCAGACGGACTACTATCGACTACGCAGTATTTT	CSADGLLSTTQYF
TRBV12-3/TRBV12-4	TRBJ2-4	TRBD2	many	TGTGCCAGCAGTTCGGACATGGCTAGCGGGAGGGCCGTAGATAACATTCAGTACTTC	CASSSDMASGRAVDNIQYF
TRBV12-3/TRBV12-4	TRBJ2-7	.	many	TGTGCCAGCAGTTTGGATTTGGTGTACGAGCAGTACTTC	CASSLDLVYEQYF
TRBV29-1	TRBJ2-1	TRBD2	.	TGCAGCTCCAGTGGGGTTAGCGGGCTCAATGAGCAGTTCTTC	CSSSGVSGLNEQFF
TRBV6-5	TRBJ2-7	TRBD1	.	TGTGCCAGCAGCTTGAGACAGGGGAGCTCCTACGAGCAGTACTTC	CASSLRQGSSYEQYF